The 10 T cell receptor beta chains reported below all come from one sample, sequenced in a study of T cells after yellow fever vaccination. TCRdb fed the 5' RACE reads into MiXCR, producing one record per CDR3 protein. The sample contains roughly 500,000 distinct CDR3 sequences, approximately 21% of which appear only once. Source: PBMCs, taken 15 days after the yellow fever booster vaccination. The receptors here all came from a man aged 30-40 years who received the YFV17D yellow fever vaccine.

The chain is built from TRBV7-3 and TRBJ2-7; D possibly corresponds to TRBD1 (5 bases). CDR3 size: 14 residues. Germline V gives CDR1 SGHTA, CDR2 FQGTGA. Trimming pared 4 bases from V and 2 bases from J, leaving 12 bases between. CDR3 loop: CASSSDSAAYEQYF. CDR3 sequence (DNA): TGTGCCAGCAGCTCAGACAGCGCCGCCTACGAGCAGTACTTC.

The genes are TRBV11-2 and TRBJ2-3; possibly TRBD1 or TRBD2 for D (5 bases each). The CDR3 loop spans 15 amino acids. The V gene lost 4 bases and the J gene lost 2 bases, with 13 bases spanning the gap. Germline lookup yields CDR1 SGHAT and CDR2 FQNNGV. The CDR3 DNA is TGTGCCAGCAGCTCATTGAGGGGTAACACAGATACGCAGTATTTT. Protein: CASSSLRGNTDTQYF.

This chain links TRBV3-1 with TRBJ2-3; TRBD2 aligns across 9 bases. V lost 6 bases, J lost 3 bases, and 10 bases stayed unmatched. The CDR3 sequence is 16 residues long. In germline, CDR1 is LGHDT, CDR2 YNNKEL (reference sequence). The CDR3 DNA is TGTGCCAGCAGGGGGGAAGGACTAGCGCGGACAGATACGCAGTATTTT. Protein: CASRGEGLARTDTQYF.

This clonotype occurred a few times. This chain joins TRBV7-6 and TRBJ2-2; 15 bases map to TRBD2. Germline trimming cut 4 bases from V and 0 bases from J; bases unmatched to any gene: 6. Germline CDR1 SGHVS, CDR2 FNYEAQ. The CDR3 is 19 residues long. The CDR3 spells CASSSPGLAGGPNTGELFF. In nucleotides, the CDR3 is TGTGCCAGCAGCTCACCTGGACTAGCGGGAGGGCCGAACACCGGGGAGCTGTTTTTT.

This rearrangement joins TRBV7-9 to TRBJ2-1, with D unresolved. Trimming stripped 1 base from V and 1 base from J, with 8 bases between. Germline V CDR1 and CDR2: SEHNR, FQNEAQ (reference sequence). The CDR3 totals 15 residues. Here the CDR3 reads CASSLVLDSYNEQFF. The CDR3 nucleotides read TGTGCCAGCAGCTTAGTCCTAGATTCCTACAATGAGCAGTTCTTC.

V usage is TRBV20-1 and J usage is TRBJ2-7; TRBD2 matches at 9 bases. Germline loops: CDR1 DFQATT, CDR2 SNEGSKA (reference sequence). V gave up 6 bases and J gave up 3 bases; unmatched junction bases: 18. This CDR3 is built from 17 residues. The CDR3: CSAESIISGRKSYEQYF. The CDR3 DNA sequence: TGCAGTGCCGAATCAATCATTAGCGGGAGAAAGAGCTACGAGCAGTACTTC.

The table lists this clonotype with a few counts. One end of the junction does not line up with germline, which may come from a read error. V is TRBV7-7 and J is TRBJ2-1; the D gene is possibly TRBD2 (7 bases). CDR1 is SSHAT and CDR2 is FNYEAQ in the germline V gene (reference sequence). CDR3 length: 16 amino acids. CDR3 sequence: CASIQGGGWFYNEQFF. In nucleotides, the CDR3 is TGTGCTAGCATCCAAGGGGGGGGTTGGTTCTACAATGAGCAGTTCTTC. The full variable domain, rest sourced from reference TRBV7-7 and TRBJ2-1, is GAGVSQSPRYKVTKRGQDVTLRCDPISSHATLYWYQQALGQGPEFLTYFNYEAQPDKSGLPSDRFSAERPEGSISTLTIQRTEQRDSAMYRCASIQGGGWFYNEQFFGPGTRLTVL.

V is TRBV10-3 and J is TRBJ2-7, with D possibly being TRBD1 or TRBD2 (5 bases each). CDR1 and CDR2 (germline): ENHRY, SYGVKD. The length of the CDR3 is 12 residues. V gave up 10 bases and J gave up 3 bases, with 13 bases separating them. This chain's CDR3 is CATWDQHYEQYF. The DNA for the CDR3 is TGTGCCACCTGGGACCAGCACTACGAGCAGTACTTC.

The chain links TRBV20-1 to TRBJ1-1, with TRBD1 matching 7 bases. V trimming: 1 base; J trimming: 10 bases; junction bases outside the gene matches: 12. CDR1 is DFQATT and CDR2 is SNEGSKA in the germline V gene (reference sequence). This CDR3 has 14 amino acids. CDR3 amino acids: CSARGTRDSKGAFF. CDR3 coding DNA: TGCAGTGCTAGAGGTACCCGGGACAGCAAAGGAGCTTTCTTT.

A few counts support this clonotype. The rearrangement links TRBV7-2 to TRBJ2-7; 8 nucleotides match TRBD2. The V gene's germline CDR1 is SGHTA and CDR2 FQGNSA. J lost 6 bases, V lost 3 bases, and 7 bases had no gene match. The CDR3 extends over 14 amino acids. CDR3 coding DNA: TGTGCCAGCAGCTTCCTTAGCGGGACTGGCGAGCAGTACTTC. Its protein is CASSFLSGTGEQYF.